The present T cell receptor beta chain was sequenced within a study of memory CD4+ T cells and cytomegalovirus serostatus. Notes on the study in general: Suggested: most of the CMV-linked TCR signature lies in CD4+ memory cells.

As for this clone: The antigen is undetermined.

TCRdb keeps only in-frame clones here, not all; method: immunoSEQ multiplex PCR. The profile shows under 85,000 clones, roughly 78% of them singletons. The sort gate was single viable CD3+CD4+CD8-CD45RO+ cells for memory CD4+ T cells. The CDR3 has 14 residues. The germline gives CDR1 MNHNS, CDR2 SASEGT. With 3 bases removed from V and 2 bases from J, the gap between germline ends came to 7 bases. Specimen: memory CD4+ T cells from blood. This receptor was taken from an adult in good health and CMV-seropositive. The rearrangement joins TRBV6-1 to TRBJ1-4; a weak D match, TRBD1 (5 bases). The CDR3 here is CASSDGTTNEKLFF. CDR3 sequence (DNA): TGTGCCAGCAGTGATGGGACTACTAATGAAAAACTGTTTTTT.